This TCR beta chain emerged from a study of cytomegalovirus exposure and HLA in healthy donors. Overall study context: Earlier sequencing of about 179 million T cells yielded around 100 million unique TCR beta sequences. Study-level points and caveats: Most of the TCR beta V segments (in an earlier analysis) were productive either about 87% or about 30% of the time.

A word on this clone: Its antigen is undetermined.

CDR1 is SGDLS and CDR2 is YYNGEE in the germline V gene. CDR3 length: 18 amino acids. V was clipped by 2 bases and J by 1 base; unmatched bases: 12. PCR primers comprised 60 Vbeta and 13 Jbeta primers. This table comes from immunoSEQ multiplex PCR, and its TCRdb copy is limited to in-frame clones, with some not included. Here the sample spans some 200,000 clones, 80% to 85% being singletons. This sequence joins TRBV9 and TRBJ2-5, with TRBD2 identical over 9 bases. Specimen: PBMCs. The clonotype comes from a man aged 40-50 years in good health and CMV-seropositive. The CDR3 loop reads CASSVDSRRGGIQETQYF. The DNA for the CDR3 is TGTGCCAGCAGCGTGGACTCGAGGCGGGGGGGAATCCAAGAGACCCAGTACTTC. Supplemented by reference TRBV9 and TRBJ2-5, the full variable domain reads DSGVTQTPKHLITATGQRVTLRCSPRSGDLSVYWYQQSLDQGLQFLIQYYNGEERAKGNILERFSAQQFPDLHSELNLSSLELGDSALYFCASSVDSRRGGIQETQYFGPGTRLLVL.